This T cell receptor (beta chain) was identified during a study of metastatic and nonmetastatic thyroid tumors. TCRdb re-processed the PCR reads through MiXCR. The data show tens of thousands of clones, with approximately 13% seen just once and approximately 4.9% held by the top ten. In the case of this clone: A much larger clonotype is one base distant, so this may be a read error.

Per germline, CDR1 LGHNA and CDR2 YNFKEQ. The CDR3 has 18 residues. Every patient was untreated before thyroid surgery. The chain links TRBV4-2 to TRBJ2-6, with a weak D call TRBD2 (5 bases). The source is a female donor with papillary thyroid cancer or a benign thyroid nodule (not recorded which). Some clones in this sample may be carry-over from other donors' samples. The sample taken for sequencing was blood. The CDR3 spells CASIQDNEGVSGANVLTF. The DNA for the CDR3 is TGTGCCAGCATCCAAGATAACGAGGGCGTCTCTGGAGCCAACGTCCTGACTTTC.